The 18 T cell receptor beta chains below were found in one sample sequenced in a study of blood T cell repertoires in COVID-19. The table came from immunoSEQ multiplex PCR; TCRdb's copy has only in-frame clones and leaves some out. The sample has about 200,000 clones; roughly 90% are singletons. Material for sequencing was peripheral blood. The receptors were gathered from a man aged 60 to 69 with COVID-19, enrolled during active disease.

The chain recombines TRBV24-1 with TRBJ2-7; 10 bases line up with TRBD2. V lost 5 bases and J lost 6; bases outside the gene matches: 3. Germline lookup yields CDR1 KGHDR and CDR2 SFDVKD. CDR3 length equals 13 residues. CDR3: CATSGLAGAEQYF. In DNA form, the CDR3 reads TGTGCCACCAGTGGGCTAGCGGGAGCCGAGCAGTACTTC.

This sequence joins TRBV6-6 and TRBJ2-5, with 7 bases that match TRBD1. Germline V CDR1 and CDR2: MNHNY, SVGAGI (reference sequence). The ends lost 5 bases at V and 0 bases at J; junction bases unmatched: 12. This CDR3 is built from 17 residues. The CDR3 bases are TGTGCCAGCAGTCACGGGACAGCCGTCGGGTACCAAGAGACCCAGTACTTC. It translates to CASSHGTAVGYQETQYF.

This clone appeared a single time. This chain connects TRBV15 to TRBJ2-7; D unresolved. Germline CDR1 reads LNHNV; CDR2 reads YYDKDF (reference sequence). The CDR3 spans 15 residues. V lost 3 bases and J 2 bases, leaving 14 bases between the germline ends. The CDR3 protein is CATSRYSSSTYEQYF. The CDR3 DNA follows: TGTGCCACCAGCAGGTACAGTTCCTCAACCTACGAGCAGTACTTC.

V is TRBV19 and J is TRBJ1-3; D unclear. Germline values: CDR1 LNHDA, CDR2 SQIVND (reference sequence). This CDR3 has 18 amino acids. The germline V and J ends were trimmed by 4 bases and 0 bases, with 19 bases remaining between them. CDR3 bases: TGTGCCAGTAGTACCGCCAACATTAAAACCGACTCTGGAAACACCATATATTTT. It yields the protein CASSTANIKTDSGNTIYF.

The rearrangement uses TRBV9 and TRBJ2-3; 8 bases agree with TRBD2. J gave up 4 bases and V 4 bases, and 8 bases lay outside the gene matches. The germline V gene has CDR1 SGDLS and CDR2 YYNGEE. CDR3 size: 15 residues. Written as DNA, the CDR3 is TGTGCCAGCAGCTCCCGGGGGGGGGAAGCAGATACGCAGTATTTT. Protein product: CASSSRGGEADTQYF.

This chain uses TRBV30 with TRBJ2-7; TRBD2 might be the D (5 bases). Trimming took off 2 bases at V and 3 bases at J, with 11 bases between the two ends. This CDR3 has 13 amino acids. Germline CDR1 and CDR2: GTSNPN and SVGIG (reference sequence). CDR3 residues: CAWSRTPDYEQYF. The CDR3 coding sequence is TGTGCCTGGAGTAGGACTCCGGACTACGAGCAGTACTTC.

This clone came up once. The chain couples TRBV19 to TRBJ2-1; TRBD2 matches at 11 bases. The germline gives CDR1 LNHDA, CDR2 SQIVND (reference sequence). After removal of 5 bases from V and 6 bases from J, the junction contained 9 bases not matched to a gene. The CDR3 length is 16 residues. The DNA of the CDR3 is TGTGCCAGTAGTGTCATAGCGGGAGGGAAACCCAATGAGCAGTTCTTC. Residues: CASSVIAGGKPNEQFF.

V gene TRBV5-4 combines with J gene TRBJ2-5; a weak D match, TRBD2 (6 bases). Trimming left V 4 bases short and J 5 bases short, with 18 bases between. The length of the CDR3 is 15 residues. CDR1 is SGHNT, CDR2 YYREEE, per germline (reference sequence). The CDR3 DNA reads as TGTGCCAGCAGCCCGAACTCCCGGGGGAAGGAGACCCAGTACTTC. Amino acid sequence: CASSPNSRGKETQYF.

This rearrangement joins TRBV18 to TRBJ2-1; weak D call: TRBD1 (5 bases). Germline V CDR1 and CDR2: KGHSH, LQKENI. The CDR3 contains 13 residues. The V end was cut by 1 base, the J end by 8 bases, with 9 bases between. Here the CDR3 reads CASSPLQGDEQFF. For the CDR3, the DNA is TGTGCCAGCTCACCACTGCAGGGTGATGAGCAGTTCTTC.

The chain uses TRBV3-1 (or the pseudogene TRBV3-2) and TRBJ2-7; possible D gene TRBD2, 5 bases. CDR1 is LGHDT and CDR2 is YNNKEL in the germline V gene (reference sequence). There are 13 residues in the CDR3. Between the trimmed V and J ends, which lost 7 bases and 7 bases, there was a span of 17 bases. CDR3 region: CASTVRGSGEQYF. DNA for the CDR3: TGTGCCAGCACCGTCCGGGGTTCGGGAGAGCAGTACTTC.

The chain uses TRBV6-1 and TRBJ1-6; D is perhaps TRBD1 (5 bases). The V and J ends lost 2 bases and 9 bases respectively, with 14 bases between them. Per the germline V gene, CDR1 is MNHNS and CDR2 is SASEGT. This CDR3 has 15 amino acids. CDR3 in DNA: TGTGCCAGCAGTGAATTGGGGGGGGTAAGTTCACCCCTCCACTTT. Its translation is CASSELGGVSSPLHF.

This clone was counted a single time. The chain employs TRBV9 and TRBJ2-3; possible D gene TRBD2, 6 bases. The CDR3 contains 14 residues. V was cut by 4 bases and J by 4 bases, with 13 bases left in between. Per the germline V gene, CDR1 is SGDLS and CDR2 is YYNGEE. CDR3 DNA: TGTGCCAGCAGCCCCGTATGGGGGGCAGATACGCAGTATTTT. It translates to CASSPVWGADTQYF.

V and J are TRBV3-1 (or the pseudogene TRBV3-2) and TRBJ2-5; D is uncertain. The ends were cut back, 1 base at V and 0 bases at J, with 12 bases in the middle. This CDR3 region has 16 residues. Germline assignment: CDR1 LGHDT and CDR2 YNNKEL (reference sequence). CDR3 loop: CASSQVQIAYQETQYF. In DNA form, the CDR3 reads TGTGCCAGCAGCCAAGTCCAGATTGCTTACCAAGAGACCCAGTACTTC.

The V gene is TRBV27, the J gene TRBJ1-2; 10 positions match TRBD1. This CDR3 contains 14 residues. Germline-derived CDR1 and CDR2 are MNHEY and SMNVEV (reference sequence). V gave up 4 bases and J gave up 2 bases; unmatched junction bases: 1. The CDR3 DNA is TGTGCCAGCAGTTCGACAGGGGGCAACTATGGCTACACCTTC. Translating it yields CASSSTGGNYGYTF.

The CDR3 sequence is CATSDGNYDWGEETQYF. CDR3 coding DNA: TGTGCCACCAGTGACGGGAATTATGACTGGGGGGAAGAGACCCAGTACTTC. The J gene is TRBJ2-5, the V gene TRBV24-1, with D tentatively TRBD2 (6 bases). Germline CDR1 KGHDR, CDR2 SFDVKD. The CDR3 extends over 17 amino acids. V shed 4 bases and J shed 3 bases, with 20 bases lying between them.

The chain recombines TRBV30 with TRBJ2-2; TRBD1 aligns across 7 bases. CDR3 length: 17 residues. V shed 2 bases, J shed 6 bases, and the junction held 15 bases outside the gene matches. Germline V CDR1 and CDR2: GTSNPN, SVGIG (reference sequence). CDR3 sequence (DNA): TGTGCCTGGAGTCACATAAAGACAGGGCGTGTGGCCGGGGAGCTGTTTTTT. This codes for CAWSHIKTGRVAGELFF. The entire variable domain, with the rest obtained from reference TRBV30 and TRBJ2-2, is as follows: SQTIHQWPATLVQPVGSPLSLECTVEGTSNPNLYWYRQAAGRGLQLLFYSVGIGQISSEVPQNLSASRPQDRQFILSSKKLLLSDSGFYLCAWSHIKTGRVAGELFFGEGSRLTVL.

This rearrangement joins TRBV7-2 to TRBJ2-7; 8 bases map to TRBD2. Unmatched junction bases numbered 7, after V lost 5 bases and J lost 4 bases. Germline CDR1 and CDR2: SGHTA and FQGNSA. The CDR3 consists of 14 residues. For the CDR3, the DNA is TGTGCCAGCAGCCTTAGCGGGGTCATTTACGAGCAGTACTTC. This gives the protein CASSLSGVIYEQYF.

V usage is TRBV6-6 and J usage is TRBJ1-5; D is uncertain. The CDR3 extends over 15 amino acids. The germline gives CDR1 MNHNY, CDR2 SVGAGI (reference sequence). V was cut by 5 bases and J by 0 bases, with 11 bases left in between. The CDR3 nucleotides are TGTGCCAGCAGTCCGGACGGACTTAGCAATCAGCCCCAGCATTTT. As protein: CASSPDGLSNQPQHF.